Listed below are T cell receptor beta chains from one sample, sequenced in a study of T cell changes during pregnancy in multiple sclerosis. Only in-frame clones appear in the TCRdb table, and some are missing; sequencing was by immunoSEQ multiplex PCR. The sample has approximately 39,000 clones, over 80% seen once. The sample taken for sequencing was PBMCs (not recorded whether the cells were cultured). These receptors all stem from a female donor with multiple sclerosis, enrolled in a pregnancy study. CDR3s include the opening cysteine and the closing phenylalanine or tryptophan. The D gene is left open where the match is weak. For some rows the clone size is stated as once, few or many, or as a class when expanded; others skip it.

v_gene,d_gene,j_gene,abundance,CDR3nt,CDR3aa
TRBV5-6,TRBD1,TRBJ1-1,-,TGTGCCAGCAGCCGGGACAGGGTGGACACTGAAGCTTTCTTT,CASSRDRVDTEAFF
TRBV10-1,-,TRBJ1-1,-,TGCGCCAGCAGTGAGGTAGGAGGGAAAAAGGGTGAAGCTTTCTTT,CASSEVGGKKGEAFF
TRBV19,TRBD1,TRBJ1-1,-,TGTGCCAGTACCCCCGTAGGACAGGGAAGGGGGAGCACTGAAGCTTTCTTT,CASTPVGQGRGSTEAFF
TRBV28,-,TRBJ1-1,-,TGTGCCAGCAGGGGACCAACTAACACTGAAGCTTTCTTT,CASRGPTNTEAFF
TRBV19,-,TRBJ2-6,-,TGTGCCAGTAGTATAGAAGGGTTTGGGGCCAACGTCCTGACTTTC,CASSIEGFGANVLTF
TRBV2,TRBD1,TRBJ1-2,-,TGTGCCAGCAGTACCCTAGGACAGGGCCAGGATGGCTACACCTTC,CASSTLGQGQDGYTF
TRBV19,TRBD1,TRBJ2-5,once,TGTGCCAGTAGCCCGCGGATTCAGGGGGACCAGTACTTC,CASSPRIQGDQYF
TRBV2,-,TRBJ1-5,-,-,CASILEGNQPQHF
TRBV7-4,TRBD1,TRBJ2-7,-,TGTGCCAGCAGCGGGACAGGGTATGAGCAGTACTTC,CASSGTGYEQYF
TRBV28,-,TRBJ1-4,-,TGTGCCAGCAAGGACGGAACTAATGAAAAACTGTTTTTT,CASKDGTNEKLFF
TRBV18,TRBD2,TRBJ2-5,-,TGTGCCAGCTCACCATGGACTAGCGGGAGTAGAGAGACCCAGTACTTC,CASSPWTSGSRETQYF
TRBV5-6,-,TRBJ2-7,-,TGTGCCAGCAACGCGGGTTCCTACGAGCAGTACTTC,CASNAGSYEQYF
TRBV5-4,-,TRBJ1-2,-,TGTGCCAGCAGCTTGGATCCCACCCGGGCGTCTGGTGGCTACACCTTC,CASSLDPTRASGGYTF
TRBV5-4,TRBD2,TRBJ2-4,-,TGTGCCAGCAGCTTGGGGTCTAGCGGGAGACCCAAAAACATTCAGTACTTC,CASSLGSSGRPKNIQYF
TRBV6-6,-,TRBJ2-3,-,TGTGCCAGCAGAACCCTTTCGTCCACAGATACGCAGTATTTT,CASRTLSSTDTQYF
TRBV7-8,TRBD2,TRBJ2-1,few,TGTGCCAGCAGCCCCGTTTTCGGACTAGCGGGAGCCCCGGAGTCCAATGAGCAGTTCTTC,CASSPVFGLAGAPESNEQFF